The source of this T cell receptor beta chain is a study of early T cells in non-severe SARS-CoV-2 infection. Findings and caveats of the study: Anti-spike CD8 specificities were favored by VDJdb matching, whose results missed private and CD4 specificities.

A few counts support this clonotype. As yet, its antigen is unknown. Individual cDNA molecules carried attached unique molecular identifiers. TCRdb re-called the 5' RACE reads with MiXCR, one entry per CDR3 protein. The sample contains about 72,000 distinct CDR3 sequences, around 9.1% of which appear only once. Trimming took 5 bases from V and 0 from J, leaving 9 bases between them. CDR3 size: 14 residues. Germline CDR1 is SGHVS and CDR2 is FNYEAQ. The sequence was collected from an adult who was a healthcare worker with PCR-confirmed SARS-CoV-2 infection or an uninfected control (not recorded which). The sequencing here drew on whole blood, taken at baseline. This chain connects TRBV7-6 to TRBJ2-3, with D unresolved. CDR3 residues: CASSPSESTDTQYF. The CDR3 region has the DNA TGTGCCAGCAGCCCAAGTGAGAGCACAGATACGCAGTATTTT. Drawing the rest from reference TRBV7-6 and TRBJ2-3, the complete variable domain is GAGVSQSPRYKVTKRGQDVALRCDPISGHVSLYWYRQALGQGPEFLTYFNYEAQQDKSGLPNDRFSAERPEGSISTLTIQRTEQRDSAMYRCASSPSESTDTQYFGPGTRLTVL.